This TCR beta chain was documented in a study of blood T cell repertoires in COVID-19. Study as a whole: T cells, B-cell-depleted T cells, or PBMCs provided the cDNA or gDNA that served as material.

The CDR3 consists of 16 residues. Losses at the gene ends were 6 bases for V and 2 bases for J; bases not matched to a gene: 10. CDR1 is SNHLY and CDR2 is FYNNEI in the germline V gene. Individuals drawn from about 26 US areas were roughly 18 to 89 years old. The study assigned cohorts using participant-reported clinical history. Original analysis: Amplifying reference gene primers gave estimates of nucleated cell counts. TCRdb's copy holds only in-frame clones and misses some; the assay was immunoSEQ multiplex PCR. D and trimming were read from the DNA, whereas the V and J calls and clone size are those reported in that table. Of almost 400,000 clones in the sample, around 87% were seen once.

The genes are TRBV2 and TRBJ2-3; 8 bases line up with TRBD2. Sequencing was performed on PBMCs or T cells enriched from blood (not recorded which). The sequence came from a woman aged 25 to 39 with acute COVID-19. CDR3 nucleotide sequence: TGTGCCAGCAGAGATCCCTGGCGGGGGGACACAGATACGCAGTATTTT. This translates into CASRDPWRGDTDTQYF.